The rows below give T cell receptor beta chains drawn from one sample of a study of T-cell reconstitution after alpha-beta-depleted transplantation in children. MiXCR was run by TCRdb on the PCR reads, yielding one entry per CDR3 protein. The profile shows some 200,000 distinct CDR3 sequences, 7% to 9% of them singletons. The sequences come from PBMCs, mostly from graft donor cells, collected 360 days after TCRalphabeta/CD19-depleted stem cell transplant. Receptor source: a male patient between 2 and 15 years old who had a stem cell transplant for acute myeloid leukemia, so the T cells may come from the graft donor. Each CDR3 is given with its conserved first and last residue. Fields, in order: D gene, V gene, CDR3 protein. A D gene is named only where the DNA matches it firmly.

d_call: -; v_call: TRBV30; cdr3_aa: CAWSHLAAGEWEQYF
d_call: -; v_call: TRBV5-1; cdr3_aa: CASSLQGLLSNTEAFF
d_call: -; v_call: TRBV20-1; cdr3_aa: CSARRGDNNQPQHF
d_call: -; v_call: TRBV7-3; cdr3_aa: CASSDQFEQMNTEAFF
d_call: TRBD2; v_call: TRBV2; cdr3_aa: CASGTSGLVNEQFF
d_call: -; v_call: TRBV20-1; cdr3_aa: CSARDAGTMNTEAFF
d_call: TRBD1; v_call: TRBV6-2/TRBV6-3; cdr3_aa: CASSYGQAETQYF
d_call: -; v_call: TRBV5-1; cdr3_aa: CASSFGNTDTQYF
d_call: TRBD1; v_call: TRBV12-3/TRBV12-4; cdr3_aa: CASRVGDSAHNEQFF
d_call: TRBD1; v_call: TRBV7-7; cdr3_aa: CASSSGTGLYNEQFF